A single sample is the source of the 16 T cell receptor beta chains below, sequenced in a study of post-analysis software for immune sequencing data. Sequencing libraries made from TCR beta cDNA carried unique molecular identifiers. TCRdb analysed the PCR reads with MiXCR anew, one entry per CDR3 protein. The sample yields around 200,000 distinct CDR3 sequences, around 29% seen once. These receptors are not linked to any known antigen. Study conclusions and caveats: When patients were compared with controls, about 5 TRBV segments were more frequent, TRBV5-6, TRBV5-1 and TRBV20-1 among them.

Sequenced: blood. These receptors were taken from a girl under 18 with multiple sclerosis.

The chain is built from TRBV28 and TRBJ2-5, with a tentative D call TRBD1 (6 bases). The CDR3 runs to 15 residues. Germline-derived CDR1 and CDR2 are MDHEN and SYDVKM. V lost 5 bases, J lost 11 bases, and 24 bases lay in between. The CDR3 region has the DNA TGTGCCAGCAGTGGGCTGCGAGGGGGTGAAAATGAGCAGTACTTC. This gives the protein CASSGLRGGENEQYF.

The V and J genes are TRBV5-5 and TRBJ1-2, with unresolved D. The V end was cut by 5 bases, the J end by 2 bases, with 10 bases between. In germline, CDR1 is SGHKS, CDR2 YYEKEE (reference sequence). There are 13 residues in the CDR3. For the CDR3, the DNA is TGTGCCAGCAGTCGCCGACGGAACTATGGCTACACCTTC. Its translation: CASSRRRNYGYTF.

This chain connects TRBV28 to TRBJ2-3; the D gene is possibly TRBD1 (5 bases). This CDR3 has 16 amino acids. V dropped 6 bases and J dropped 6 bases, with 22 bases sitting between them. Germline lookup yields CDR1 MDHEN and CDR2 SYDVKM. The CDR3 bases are TGTGCCAGCAGCCTCGTAGTGGGAAGCAGGGTGGATACGCAGTATTTT. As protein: CASSLVVGSRVDTQYF.

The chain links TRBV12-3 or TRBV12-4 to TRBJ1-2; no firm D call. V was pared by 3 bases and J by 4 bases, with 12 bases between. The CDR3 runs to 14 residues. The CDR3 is CASSLGMTGYGYTF. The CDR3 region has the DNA TGTGCCAGCAGTTTGGGCATGACGGGCTATGGCTACACCTTC.

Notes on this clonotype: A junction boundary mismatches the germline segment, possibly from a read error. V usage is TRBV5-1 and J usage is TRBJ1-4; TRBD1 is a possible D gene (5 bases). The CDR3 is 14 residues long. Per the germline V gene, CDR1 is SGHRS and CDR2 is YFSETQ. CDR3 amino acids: CASSLALGGEKRFF. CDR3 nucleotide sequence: TGCGCCAGCAGCTTGGCTCTCGGGGGGGAAAAACGGTTTTTT.

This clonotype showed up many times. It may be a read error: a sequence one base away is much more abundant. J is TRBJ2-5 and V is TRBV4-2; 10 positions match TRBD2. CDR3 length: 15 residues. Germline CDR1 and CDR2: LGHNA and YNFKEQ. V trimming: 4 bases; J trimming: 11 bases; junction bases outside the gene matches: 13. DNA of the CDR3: TGTGCCAGCAGCCTTCTAGCGGGGGCGAACAATGAGCAGTACTTC. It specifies CASSLLAGANNEQYF.

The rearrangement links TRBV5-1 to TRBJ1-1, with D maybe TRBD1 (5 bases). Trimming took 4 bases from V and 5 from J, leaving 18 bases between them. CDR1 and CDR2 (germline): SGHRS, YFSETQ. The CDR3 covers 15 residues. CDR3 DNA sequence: TGCGCCAGCAGCAGACTCGGGGCGACGCGAACTGAAGCTTTCTTT. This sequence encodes CASSRLGATRTEAFF.

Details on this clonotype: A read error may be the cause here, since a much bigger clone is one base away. CDR3 amino acids: CSAAGLQSKSSYNEQYF. CDR3 sequence (DNA): TGCAGTGCGGCGGGACTCCAGAGTAAAAGCTCCTACAATGAGCAGTACTTC. The rearrangement links TRBV20-1 to TRBJ2-7; tentatively, D is TRBD2 (6 bases). The CDR3 is made up of 17 amino acids. The V gene's germline CDR1 is DFQATT and CDR2 SNEGSKA (reference sequence). The germline V and J ends were trimmed by 6 bases and 7 bases, with 31 bases remaining between them.

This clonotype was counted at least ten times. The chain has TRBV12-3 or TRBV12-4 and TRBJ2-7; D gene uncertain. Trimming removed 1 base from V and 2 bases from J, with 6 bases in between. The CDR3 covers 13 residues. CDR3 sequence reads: CASSLDNPYEQYF. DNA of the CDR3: TGTGCCAGCAGTTTAGACAACCCCTACGAGCAGTACTTC.

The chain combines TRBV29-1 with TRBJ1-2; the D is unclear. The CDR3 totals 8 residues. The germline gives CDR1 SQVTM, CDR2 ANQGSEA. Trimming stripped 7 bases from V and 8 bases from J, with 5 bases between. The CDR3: CSGQGYTF. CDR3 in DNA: TGCAGCGGTCAGGGCTACACCTTC.

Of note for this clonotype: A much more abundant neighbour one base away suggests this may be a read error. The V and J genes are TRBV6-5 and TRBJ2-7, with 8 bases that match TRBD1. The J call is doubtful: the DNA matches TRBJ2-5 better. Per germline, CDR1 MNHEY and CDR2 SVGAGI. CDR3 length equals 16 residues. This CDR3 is CASRRMSYRGQETQYF. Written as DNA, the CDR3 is TGTGCCAGCAGGCGCATGTCCTACAGGGGGCAAGAGACCCAGTACTTC.

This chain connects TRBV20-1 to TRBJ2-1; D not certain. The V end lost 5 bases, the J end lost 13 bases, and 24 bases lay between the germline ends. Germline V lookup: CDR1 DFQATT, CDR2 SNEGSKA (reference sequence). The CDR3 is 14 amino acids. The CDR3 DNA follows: TGCAGTGCTCCAGCTTCGGCCTCACAAGAGACCCAGTTCTTC. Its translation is CSAPASASQETQFF.

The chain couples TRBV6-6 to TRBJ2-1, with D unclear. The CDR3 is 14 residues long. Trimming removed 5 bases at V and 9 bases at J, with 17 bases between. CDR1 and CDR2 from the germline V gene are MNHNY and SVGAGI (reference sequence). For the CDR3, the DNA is TGTGCCAGCAGTCCGGGCCCCGGAACACGTGAGCAGTTCTTC. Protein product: CASSPGPGTREQFF.

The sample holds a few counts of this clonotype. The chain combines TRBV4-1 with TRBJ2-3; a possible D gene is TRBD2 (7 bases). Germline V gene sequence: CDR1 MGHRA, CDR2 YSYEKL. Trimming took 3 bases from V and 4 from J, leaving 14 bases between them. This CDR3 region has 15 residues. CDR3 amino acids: CASSQVWEGADTQYF. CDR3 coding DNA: TGCGCCAGCAGCCAGGTTTGGGAGGGGGCAGATACGCAGTATTTT.

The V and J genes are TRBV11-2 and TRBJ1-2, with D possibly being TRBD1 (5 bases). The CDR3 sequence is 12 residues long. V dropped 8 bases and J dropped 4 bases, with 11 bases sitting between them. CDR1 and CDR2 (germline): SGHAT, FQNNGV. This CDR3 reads CASGGGVYGYTF. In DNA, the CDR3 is TGTGCCAGCGGGGGGGGGGTCTATGGCTACACCTTC.

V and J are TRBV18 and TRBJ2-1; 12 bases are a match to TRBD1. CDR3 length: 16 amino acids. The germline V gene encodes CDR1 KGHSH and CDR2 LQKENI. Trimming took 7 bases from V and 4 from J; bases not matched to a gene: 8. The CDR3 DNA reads TGTGCCAGCTTACCTGGGACAGGGGGCTCATACAATGAGCAGTTCTTC. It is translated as CASLPGTGGSYNEQFF. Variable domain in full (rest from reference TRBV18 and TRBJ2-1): NAGVMQNPRHLVRRRGQEARLRCSPMKGHSHVYWYRQLPEEGLKFMVYLQKENIIDESGMPKERFSAEFPKEGPSILRIQQVVRGDSAAYFCASLPGTGGSYNEQFFGPGTRLTVL.